This T cell receptor (beta chain) derives from a study of blood T cell repertoires in COVID-19. Across the study: From the United States, Italy and Spain came samples of acute and convalescent COVID-19.

This clone was found a few times. While infection was still active, Seattle patients were enrolled and then followed longitudinally. In the original analysis: Amplification with reference gene primers provided the estimates of nucleated cell counts. Clones were read by immunoSEQ multiplex PCR, and TCRdb kept only the in-frame ones, dropping some. The V and J calls and clone size were taken over from that table, and D and trimming were inferred from the DNA. This table has around 150,000 clones, roughly 80% appearing once. V was cut by 1 base and J by 1 base, with 13 bases left in between. This CDR3 contains 16 residues. Germline V lookup: CDR1 LNHDA, CDR2 SQIVND (reference sequence).

The chain couples TRBV19 to TRBJ1-1; no clear D gene. The receptor was derived from a woman between 40 and 50 years old with COVID-19, enrolled during active disease. Sequenced input: peripheral blood. CDR3 sequence reads: CASSIVSNSGNTEAFF. Written as DNA, the CDR3 is TGTGCCAGTAGTATAGTGTCGAACTCGGGGAACACTGAAGCTTTCTTT.